This TCR beta chain was captured in a study of blood T cell repertoires in COVID-19. Across the study: Acute-phase and convalescent COVID-19 samples originated in the United States, Italy and Spain. From T cells, B-cell-depleted T cells, or PBMCs came the material, which was cDNA or gDNA.

Source study methods: Amplifying reference gene primers gave estimates of nucleated cell counts. TCRdb's table, derived via immunoSEQ multiplex PCR, lists solely in-frame clones and lacks some. D and trimming were read from the DNA, whereas the V and J calls and clone size are those reported in that table. Altogether 65,000 to 90,000 clones are present, 82% being singletons, with the ten largest covering more than 9%. Trimming left V 4 bases short and J 0 bases short, with 16 bases between. Germline CDR1 reads KGHDR; CDR2 reads SFDVKD. The CDR3 loop spans 17 amino acids. V and J are TRBV24-1 and TRBJ2-3; maybe TRBD2 (6 bases). The specimen was peripheral blood. The clonotype originates from a man in his sixties with acute or convalescent COVID-19. CDR3 sequence (DNA): TGTGCCACCAGTGACCCCAGTGGCGGGACTAGCACAGATACGCAGTATTTT. As protein: CATSDPSGGTSTDTQYF.